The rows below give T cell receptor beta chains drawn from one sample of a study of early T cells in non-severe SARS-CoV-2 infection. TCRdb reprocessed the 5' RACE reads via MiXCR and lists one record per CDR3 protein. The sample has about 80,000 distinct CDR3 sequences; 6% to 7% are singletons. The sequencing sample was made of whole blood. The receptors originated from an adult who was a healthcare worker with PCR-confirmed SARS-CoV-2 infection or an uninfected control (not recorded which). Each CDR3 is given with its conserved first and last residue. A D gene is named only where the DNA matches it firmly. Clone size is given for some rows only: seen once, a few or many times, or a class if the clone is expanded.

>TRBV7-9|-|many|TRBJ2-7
CATRIEDSDRYEQYF
TGTGCCACTCGGATTGAGGACAGCGATCGCTACGAGCAGTACTTC
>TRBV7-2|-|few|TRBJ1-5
CASSPGGGPQPQHF
TGTGCCAGCAGCCCCGGCGGGGGCCCTCAGCCCCAGCATTTT
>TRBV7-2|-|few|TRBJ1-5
CASSKSFRALGNQPQHF
TGTGCCAGCAGCAAAAGCTTCAGAGCCCTTGGCAATCAGCCCCAGCATTTT
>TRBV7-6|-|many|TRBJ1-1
CASSSWGTEAFF
TGTGCCAGCAGCTCCTGGGGGACTGAAGCTTTCTTT
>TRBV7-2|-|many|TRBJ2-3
CASSPLLGVSTDTQYF
TGTGCCAGCAGCCCCCTGTTAGGCGTCAGCACAGATACGCAGTATTTT
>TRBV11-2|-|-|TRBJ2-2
CASSPWTTNTGELFF
TGTGCCAGCAGCCCTTGGACAACGAACACCGGGGAGCTGTTTTTT
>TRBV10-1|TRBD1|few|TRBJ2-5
CASSERGRGLETQYF
TGCGCCAGCAGTGAACGGGGCAGGGGGCTTGAGACCCAGTACTTC
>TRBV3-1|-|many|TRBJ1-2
CASSQDWGGSGAGYTF
TGTGCCAGCAGCCAAGACTGGGGGGGATCGGGAGCCGGCTACACCTTC
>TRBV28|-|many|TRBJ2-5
CASRGTGLKGETQYF
TGTGCCAGCAGAGGAACGGGACTCAAGGGGGAGACCCAGTACTTC
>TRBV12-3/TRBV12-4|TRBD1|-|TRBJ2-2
CASTWLVQGAPNTGELFF
TGTGCCAGCACCTGGTTGGTACAGGGGGCGCCGAACACCGGGGAGCTGTTTTTT
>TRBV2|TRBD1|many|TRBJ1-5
CASEGQGGQPQHF
TGTGCCAGCGAAGGACAGGGAGGTCAGCCCCAGCATTTT
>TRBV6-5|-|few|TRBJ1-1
CASSYSSGRGSNTEAFF
TGTGCCAGCAGTTACTCTTCAGGGCGGGGGTCGAACACTGAAGCTTTCTTT
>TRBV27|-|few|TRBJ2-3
CASSSSTGFTDTQYF
TGTGCCAGCAGTTCCTCTACAGGGTTCACAGATACGCAGTATTTT
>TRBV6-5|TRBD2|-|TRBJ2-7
CASSKSGTVEQYF
TGTGCCAGCAGTAAAAGCGGGACGGTCGAGCAGTACTTC
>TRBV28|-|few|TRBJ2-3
CASRASPDTQYF
TGTGCCAGCAGGGCTAGTCCAGATACGCAGTATTTT
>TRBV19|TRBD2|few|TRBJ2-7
CASSLNGGRAPYEQYF
TGTGCCAGTAGCCTCAATGGCGGGAGGGCCCCGTACGAGCAGTACTTC
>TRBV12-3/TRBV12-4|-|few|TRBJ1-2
CASSSLQGRQGYTF
TGTGCCAGCAGTTCACTACAGGGTCGACAAGGCTACACCTTC
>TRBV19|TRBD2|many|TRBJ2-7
CASSMAPGGNYEQYF
TGTGCCAGTAGTATGGCCCCCGGGGGGAACTACGAGCAGTACTTC
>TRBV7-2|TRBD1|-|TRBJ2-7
CASSSTGYGTYEQYF
TGTGCCAGCAGCTCGACAGGGTATGGGACCTACGAGCAGTACTTC
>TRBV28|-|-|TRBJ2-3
CASRAGTTSTDTQYF
TGTGCCAGCAGAGCCGGGACAACTAGCACAGATACGCAGTATTTT
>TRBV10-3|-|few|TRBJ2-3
CAINSQGGPYADTQYF
TGTGCCATCAACTCGCAGGGGGGTCCGTACGCAGATACGCAGTATTTT
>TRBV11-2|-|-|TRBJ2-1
CASSFRQPGRYNEQFF
TGTGCCAGCAGCTTCAGACAGCCCGGTAGGTACAATGAGCAGTTCTTC
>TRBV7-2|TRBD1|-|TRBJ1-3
CASNPGQSSGNTIYF
TGTGCCAGCAACCCGGGACAGTCCTCTGGAAACACCATATATTTT
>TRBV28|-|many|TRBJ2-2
CASSSQANTGELFF
TGTGCCAGCAGTAGCCAGGCGAACACCGGGGAGCTGTTTTTT
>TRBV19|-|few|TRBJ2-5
CASSIGGQETQYF
TGTGCCAGTAGTATCGGGGGACAAGAGACCCAGTACTTC
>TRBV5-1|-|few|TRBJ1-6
CASSPEARGYSPLHF
TGCGCCAGCAGCCCCGAGGCCAGGGGATATTCACCCCTCCACTTT
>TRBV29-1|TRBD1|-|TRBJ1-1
CSGRDRLNTEAFF
TGCAGCGGACGGGACAGATTGAACACTGAAGCTTTCTTT
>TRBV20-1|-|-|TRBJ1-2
CSARAPLGYTF
TGCAGTGCTAGAGCCCCCCTTGGCTACACCTTC
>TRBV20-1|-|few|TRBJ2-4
CSARDRGESRLKNIQYF
TGCAGTGCTAGAGATCGCGGGGAAAGCAGGCTCAAAAACATTCAGTACTTC
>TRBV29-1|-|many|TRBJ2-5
CSVEDLGQRGGGETQYF
TGCAGCGTTGAAGATCTGGGGCAAAGAGGTGGAGGAGAGACCCAGTACTTC
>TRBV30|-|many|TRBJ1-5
CAWSPIGGDNTQPQHF
TGTGCCTGGAGCCCAATTGGGGGGGACAACACTCAGCCCCAGCATTTT
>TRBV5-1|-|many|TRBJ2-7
CASSLAASATSYEQYF
TGCGCCAGCAGCTTGGCCGCCAGCGCGACCTCCTACGAGCAGTACTTC
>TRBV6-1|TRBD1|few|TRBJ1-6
CASSERGRGQSSPLHF
TGTGCCAGCAGTGAGAGAGGGAGGGGGCAGAGTTCACCCCTCCACTTT
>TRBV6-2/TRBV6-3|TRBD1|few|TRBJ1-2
CASSSTGTETNYGYTF
TGTGCCAGCAGCTCCACCGGGACAGAGACTAACTATGGCTACACCTTC
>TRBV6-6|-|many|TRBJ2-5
CASSYSRDQYF
TGTGCCAGCAGTTACTCGAGGGACCAGTACTTC
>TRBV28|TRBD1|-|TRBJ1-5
CASSIGTGPNQPQHF
TGTGCCAGCAGTATTGGGACAGGGCCCAATCAGCCCCAGCATTTT
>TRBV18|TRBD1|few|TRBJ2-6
CASTGQGSSGANVLTF
TGTGCCAGCACGGGACAGGGGAGCTCTGGGGCCAACGTCCTGACTTTC
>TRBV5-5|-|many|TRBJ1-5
CASSASGDYSNQPQHF
TGTGCCAGCAGCGCGTCAGGTGATTATAGCAATCAGCCCCAGCATTTT
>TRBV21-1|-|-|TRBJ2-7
CASSSGSIQPYEQYF
TGTGCCAGCAGCAGTGGCTCAATTCAACCCTACGAGCAGTACTTC
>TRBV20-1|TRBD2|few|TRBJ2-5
CSARVPSGSQETQYF
TGCAGTGCTAGAGTGCCTAGCGGGAGTCAAGAGACCCAGTACTTC
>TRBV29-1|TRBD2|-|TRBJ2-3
CSTRGSGGADTQYF
TGCAGCACCCGGGGTAGCGGGGGTGCAGATACGCAGTATTTT
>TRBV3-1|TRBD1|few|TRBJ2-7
CASSQTGDMGEQYF
TGTGCCAGCAGCCAAACAGGGGACATGGGCGAGCAGTACTTC
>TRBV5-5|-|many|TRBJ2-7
CASSPIIPGPSYEQYF
TGTGCCAGCAGCCCCATCATCCCGGGACCATCCTACGAGCAGTACTTC
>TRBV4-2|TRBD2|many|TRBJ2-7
CASSPTSGSSYEQYF
TGTGCCAGCAGCCCGACTAGCGGATCCTCCTACGAGCAGTACTTC
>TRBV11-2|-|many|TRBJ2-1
CASSWISNEQFF
TGTGCCAGCAGCTGGATCTCCAATGAGCAGTTCTTC
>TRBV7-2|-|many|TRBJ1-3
CASSLRTAGRRKENTIYF
TGTGCCAGCAGCTTAAGGACTGCGGGGCGGAGGAAGGAAAACACCATATATTTT
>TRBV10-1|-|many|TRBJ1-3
CATRTPKGGNTIYF
TGCGCCACCCGAACCCCGAAGGGGGGAAACACCATATATTTT
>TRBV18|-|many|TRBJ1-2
CASSPAGNYGYTF
TGTGCCAGCTCACCGGCAGGGAACTATGGCTACACCTTC
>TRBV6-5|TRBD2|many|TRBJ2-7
CASSNGRTTGAYEQYF
TGTGCCAGCAGTAACGGGAGGACTACAGGAGCCTACGAGCAGTACTTC
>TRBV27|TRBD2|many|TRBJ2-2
CASGLAGATGELFF
TGTGCCAGCGGGTTAGCGGGAGCAACCGGGGAGCTGTTTTTT
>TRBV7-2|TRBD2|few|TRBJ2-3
CASSRSGSSDTQYF
TGTGCCAGCAGCCGTAGCGGGAGTTCCGATACGCAGTATTTT
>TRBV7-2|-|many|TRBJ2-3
CASSRRTVDTQYF
TGTGCCAGCAGCCGCCGGACTGTAGATACGCAGTATTTT
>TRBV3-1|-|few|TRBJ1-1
CASSQTNTEAFF
TGTGCCAGCAGCCAAACGAACACTGAAGCTTTCTTT
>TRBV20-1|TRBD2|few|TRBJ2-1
CSATRSGEYNEQFF
TGCAGTGCTACCCGTAGCGGGGAATACAATGAGCAGTTCTTC
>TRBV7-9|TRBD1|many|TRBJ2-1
CASSKGQGSYNEQFF
TGTGCCAGCAGCAAGGGACAGGGATCCTACAATGAGCAGTTCTTC
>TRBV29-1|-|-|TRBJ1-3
CSVGDNLSGNTIYF
TGCAGCGTTGGTGACAACCTCTCTGGAAACACCATATATTTT
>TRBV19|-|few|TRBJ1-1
CASRLRAAEAFF
TGTGCCAGTCGTCTTCGGGCCGCTGAAGCTTTCTTT
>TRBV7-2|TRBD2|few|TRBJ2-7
CASSSSGSSYEQYF
TGTGCCAGCAGCAGTAGCGGGAGCTCCTACGAGCAGTACTTC
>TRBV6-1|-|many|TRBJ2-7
CASSENQGSRYEQYF
TGTGCCAGCAGTGAGAATCAGGGAAGTCGTTACGAGCAGTACTTC